The clone carrying this TCR beta chain was recorded only once. Its target is unknown. Assay used: immunoSEQ multiplex PCR; TCRdb lists only in-frame clones, some missing. The data show some 19,000 clones, with around 74% seen just once and roughly two fifths held by the top ten. The data were obtained in a study of vaccination effects on CD4 cells after COVID-19. Across the study: At 16 days and at one week before vaccination, samples were given by two convalescent patients. Whole-study findings and limits: Only a few convalescent patients and no early post-infection timepoints featured in the study. Vaccine- and infection-induced clones showed marked clonal contraction late following vaccination. Convalescent post-vaccine spike-reactive clones were mostly newly vaccine-induced.

V was cut by 0 bases and J by 6 bases, with 11 bases left in between. CDR1 GTSNPN and CDR2 SVGIG come from the germline V gene (reference sequence). The length of the CDR3 is 14 residues. Using viral peptide pools, the ViraFEST assay grew out antigen-specific CD4+ T cells prior to sequencing. Once cultured for nine to ten days, the cells underwent separation to obtain CD4+ T cells. From March to December 2020, the person had a SARS-CoV-2 infection that was confirmed by PCR. The chain links TRBV30 to TRBJ1-4; no reliable D call. The receptor was derived from a human donor who had a prior SARS-CoV-2 infection. The sample in question was CD4+ T cells from PBMCs cultured with a peptide pool, obtained before COVID-19 vaccination. The CDR3 region is CAWSVTWMDEKLFF. The CDR3 nucleotides are TGTGCCTGGAGTGTAACTTGGATGGATGAAAAACTGTTTTTT.